The 32 T cell receptor beta chains below all came from one sample that was sequenced in a study of patients and donors after allogeneic stem cell transplantation. TCRdb analysed the RT-PCR reads with MiXCR anew, one entry per CDR3 protein. This sample yields over 25,000 distinct CDR3 sequences, of which 35% to 40% are seen a single time; 76% belongs to the top ten. Material: blood, either unsorted or a sorted T cell fraction (not recorded which). Source of these receptors: a human donor who was either an allogeneic HSCT recipient or a stem cell or donor lymphocyte infusion donor (not recorded which). It is not recorded whose cells these are; they may come from a transplant donor.

This clonotype was detected a few times. The chain links TRBV20-1 to TRBJ2-3, with 12 bases aligning to TRBD2. Germline values: CDR1 DFQATT, CDR2 SNEGSKA (reference sequence). This CDR3 is built from 17 residues. V shed 6 bases and J 1 base; nucleotides not matched to a gene: 11. The CDR3 spells CSARKTSGSVGTDTQYF. The CDR3 coding sequence is TGCAGTGCGCGCAAGACTAGCGGGAGCGTCGGCACAGATACGCAGTATTTT.

V and J are TRBV24-1 and TRBJ2-5; D is uncertain. With 8 bases removed from V and 5 bases from J, the gap between germline ends came to 11 bases. The length of the CDR3 is 12 residues. Germline V gene sequence: CDR1 KGHDR, CDR2 SFDVKD. CDR3 nucleotide sequence: TGTGCCACCAAAGGGTTTGGGGAGACCCAGTACTTC. Protein sequence: CATKGFGETQYF.

This clonotype was recorded a few times. This chain joins TRBV15 and TRBJ1-1; maybe TRBD1 (5 bases). V lost 3 bases and J lost 11, with 16 bases in between. The V gene's germline CDR1 is LNHNV and CDR2 YYDKDF (reference sequence). The CDR3 is 13 amino acids. The CDR3 here is CATSRNSGFRAFF. CDR3 nucleotides: TGTGCCACCAGCAGGAATTCAGGGTTTAGGGCTTTCTTT.

This chain links TRBV29-1 with TRBJ2-7, with TRBD1 matching over 8 bases. Germline assignment: CDR1 SQVTM and CDR2 ANQGSEA. The V and J ends lost 4 bases and 4 bases, in that order; junction bases with no gene match: 6. This CDR3 has 13 amino acids. The CDR3 loop reads CSVVPDRAYEQYF. CDR3 coding DNA: TGCAGCGTTGTACCGGACAGGGCATACGAGCAGTACTTC.

CDR3 in amino acids: CASSSRTGPTEAFF. The CDR3, as DNA: TGCGCCAGCAGCTCCAGGACAGGGCCCACTGAAGCTTTCTTT. The chain uses TRBV5-1 and TRBJ1-1; 8 nucleotides align to TRBD1. V dropped 3 bases and J dropped 4; count of bases not matched to a gene: 5. This CDR3 contains 14 residues. Germline-derived CDR1 and CDR2 are SGHRS and YFSETQ.

This clonotype turned up a few times. The chain recombines TRBV18 with TRBJ1-4, with TRBD1 matching 8 bases. Germline CDR1 and CDR2: KGHSH and LQKENI. The CDR3 consists of 16 residues. V was clipped by 2 bases and J by 8 bases; unmatched bases: 10. The CDR3 coding sequence is TGTGCCAGCTCACCAAGTATATCCGGGACAGGCGAAAAACTGTTTTTT. Encoded protein: CASSPSISGTGEKLFF.

V and J are TRBV24-1 and TRBJ2-1; possible D gene TRBD2, 5 bases. Germline V gene lookup returns CDR1 KGHDR and CDR2 SFDVKD. The CDR3 has 13 residues. Deletions cut 5 bases from V and 3 bases from J, with 7 bases between. The CDR3 DNA is TGTGCCACCAGTGTTAGCGACTACAATGAGCAGTTCTTC. Protein: CATSVSDYNEQFF.

This clonotype occurred a few times. This chain joins TRBV29-1 and TRBJ2-3; D remains ambiguous. Germline CDR1 reads SQVTM; CDR2 reads ANQGSEA. Trimming removed 5 bases at V and 1 base at J, with 7 bases between. This CDR3 comprises 12 residues. This CDR3 reads CSVSTRTDTQYF. The CDR3, as DNA: TGCAGCGTTTCGACCCGCACAGATACGCAGTATTTT.

A few counts support this clonotype. The V gene is TRBV4-2, the J gene TRBJ1-1; D gene uncertain. Germline CDR1 LGHNA, CDR2 YNFKEQ. The CDR3 length is 13 residues. Trimming left V 1 base short and J 6 bases short, with 9 bases between. The CDR3 DNA reads as TGTGCCAGCAGCCAAGTCGAGCCCCCTGAAGCTTTCTTT. Amino acid sequence: CASSQVEPPEAFF.

The gene calls are TRBV29-1 and TRBJ2-1, with unresolved D. Trimming pared 6 bases from V and 5 bases from J, leaving 2 bases between. Germline values: CDR1 SQVTM, CDR2 ANQGSEA. The CDR3 is 9 residues long. The CDR3 DNA is TGCAGCGTAAACAATGAGCAGTTCTTC. This gives the protein CSVNNEQFF.

This sequence joins TRBV5-1 and TRBJ2-1, with D perhaps matching TRBD2 (6 bases). This CDR3 region has 15 residues. The germline gives CDR1 SGHRS, CDR2 YFSETQ. Trimming cost V 5 bases and J 0 bases, with 12 bases left between them. This chain's CDR3 is CASSPGTSSYNEQFF. The CDR3 DNA follows: TGCGCCAGCAGTCCCGGGACTTCCTCCTACAATGAGCAGTTCTTC.

In this sample, this clonotype turned up a few times. This chain joins TRBV20-1 and TRBJ1-2; D is ambiguous. CDR1 is DFQATT and CDR2 is SNEGSKA in the germline V gene (reference sequence). There are 15 residues in the CDR3. V was cut by 3 bases and J by 6 bases, with 20 bases left in between. The CDR3 here is CSARGQNRARNGYTF. The CDR3, as DNA: TGCAGTGCTAGGGGCCAAAACCGGGCCAGGAATGGCTACACCTTC.

The chain joins TRBV20-1 to TRBJ1-5; 7 bases line up with TRBD1. After removal of 3 bases from V and 1 base from J, the junction contained 0 bases not matched to a gene. Germline V lookup: CDR1 DFQATT, CDR2 SNEGSKA (reference sequence). The CDR3 covers 13 residues. CDR3 loop: CSARGQSNQPQHF. The CDR3, as DNA: TGCAGTGCTAGGGGACAGAGCAATCAGCCCCAGCATTTT.

The chain uses TRBV7-2 and TRBJ1-2, with TRBD1 matching over 9 bases. Germline V gene data show CDR1 as SGHTA and CDR2 as FQGNSA. This CDR3 is built from 14 residues. V gave up 2 bases and J gave up 8 bases; unmatched junction bases: 6. This chain's CDR3 is CASSLIQGAKGYTF. CDR3 coding DNA: TGTGCCAGCAGCTTAATACAGGGGGCGAAAGGCTACACCTTC.

The chain links TRBV6-2 or TRBV6-3 to TRBJ1-5; D is ambiguous. This CDR3 region has 16 residues. V lost 0 bases and J lost 0, with 9 bases in between. The germline V gene encodes CDR1 MNHEY and CDR2 SVGEGT. The CDR3 DNA reads as TGTGCCAGCAGTTACTCGGACGGGTTTAGCAATCAGCCCCAGCATTTT. Protein: CASSYSDGFSNQPQHF.

This clonotype has more than one count but fewer than ten. The V gene is TRBV20-1, the J gene TRBJ1-1, with D unclear. The germline V and J ends were trimmed by 1 base and 1 base, with 10 bases remaining between them. This CDR3 comprises 14 residues. Germline-derived CDR1 and CDR2 are DFQATT and SNEGSKA (reference sequence). This CDR3 reads CSARAETPNTEAFF. CDR3 bases: TGCAGTGCTAGAGCTGAGACACCGAACACTGAAGCTTTCTTT.

The V gene is TRBV6-5, the J gene TRBJ1-2, with unresolved D. The ends were cut back, 6 bases at V and 3 bases at J, with 20 bases in the middle. This CDR3 spans 16 amino acids. Per the germline V gene, CDR1 is MNHEY and CDR2 is SVGAGI. This CDR3 reads CASSRPPKAGHYGYTF. DNA for the CDR3: TGTGCCAGCAGCCGACCCCCAAAAGCAGGACACTATGGCTACACCTTC.

J is TRBJ2-3 and V is TRBV29-1; D ambiguous. The CDR3 extends over 14 amino acids. Germline V gives CDR1 SQVTM, CDR2 ANQGSEA. V lost 4 bases and J lost 0, with 11 bases in between. CDR3 protein: CSVGVGMSTDTQYF. The CDR3 DNA reads TGCAGCGTTGGTGTAGGGATGAGCACAGATACGCAGTATTTT.

This clonotype was seen only a few times. The V gene is TRBV7-9, the J gene TRBJ2-2, with D possibly being TRBD1 (6 bases). The V gene's germline CDR1 is SEHNR and CDR2 FQNEAQ (reference sequence). The CDR3 runs 17 residues. Trimming took 2 bases from V and 6 from J, leaving 19 bases between them. The CDR3 loop is CASSLTSQGNDPGELFF. CDR3 nucleotides: TGTGCCAGCAGCTTAACAAGTCAGGGGAACGACCCCGGGGAGCTGTTTTTT.

This clonotype showed up just a few times. The chain uses TRBV12-3 or TRBV12-4 and TRBJ2-5; TRBD1 matches 7 bases. The CDR3 spans 15 residues. V gave up 6 bases and J gave up 1 base; unmatched junction bases: 8. The CDR3 DNA is TGTGCCAGCAGCCCATACCGGGACAGCCAAGAGACCCAGTACTTC. It translates to CASSPYRDSQETQYF.

This clonotype has a handful of counts. The chain has TRBV12-3 or TRBV12-4 and TRBJ1-1; D gene ambiguous. The CDR3 spans 14 residues. Trimming left V 3 bases short and J 1 base short, with 9 bases between. CDR3 DNA: TGTGCCAGCAGTTTGATGCAGCCGAACACTGAAGCTTTCTTT. It is translated as CASSLMQPNTEAFF.

The chain has TRBV2 and TRBJ2-7; 7 nucleotides agree with TRBD1. Germline loops: CDR1 SNHLY, CDR2 FYNNEI. This CDR3 region has 17 residues. With V trimmed by 4 bases and J by 2 bases, 14 bases remained unmatched. The CDR3 region has the DNA TGTGCCAGCAGTGCGATCCCCAAGACAGGGACCACCTACGAGCAGTACTTC. Translating it yields CASSAIPKTGTTYEQYF.

This clonotype was recorded a few times. The chain carries TRBV7-9 and TRBJ1-5; no definite D call. V lost 6 bases and J 7 bases, leaving 13 bases between the germline ends. The CDR3 loop spans 13 amino acids. In germline, CDR1 is SEHNR, CDR2 FQNEAQ (reference sequence). This chain's CDR3 is CASSIGVEQPQHF. The CDR3 nucleotides read TGTGCCAGCAGTATCGGGGTAGAACAGCCCCAGCATTTT.

This clonotype was observed a few times. This chain links TRBV29-1 with TRBJ2-5, with 7 bases that match TRBD1. Losses at the gene ends were 5 bases for V and 2 bases for J; bases not matched to a gene: 8. The CDR3 is made up of 14 amino acids. Germline V gene data show CDR1 as SQVTM and CDR2 as ANQGSEA. The CDR3 DNA is TGCAGCGTTAATATGGGACAGACGCAAGAGACCCAGTACTTC. Amino acids: CSVNMGQTQETQYF.

This sequence joins TRBV10-3 and TRBJ2-3; D is unresolved. The ends were cut back, 10 bases at V and 0 bases at J, with 5 bases in the middle. The CDR3 covers 11 residues. Germline V gene data show CDR1 as ENHRY and CDR2 as SYGVKD. CDR3 in DNA: TGTGCCACCATTAGCACAGATACGCAGTATTTT. Its protein is CATISTDTQYF.

CDR3 in amino acids: CASSQDNRGEGNTIYF. The CDR3 bases are TGCGCCAGCAGCCAAGATAATAGGGGAGAAGGAAACACCATATATTTT. The rearrangement joins TRBV4-3 to TRBJ1-3; a possible D gene is TRBD1 (5 bases). Germline-derived CDR1 and CDR2 are LGHNA and YSLEER. This CDR3 comprises 16 residues. Trimming stripped 0 bases from V and 4 bases from J, with 13 bases between.

A single count supports this clonotype. The chain employs TRBV5-1 and TRBJ2-1; 12 bases agree with TRBD2. J lost 5 bases, V lost 7 bases, and 7 bases had no gene match. The V gene's germline CDR1 is SGHRS and CDR2 YFSETQ. CDR3 length: 15 amino acids. For the CDR3, the DNA is TGCGCCAGCCATCCCCTAGCGGGAGGGGACAATGAGCAGTTCTTC. As protein: CASHPLAGGDNEQFF.

This clonotype came up many times. The V call is TRBV12-3 or TRBV12-4, the J call TRBJ2-2, with D possibly TRBD2 on 5 matching bases. This CDR3 spans 15 amino acids. V lost 3 bases to trimming and J lost 6 bases, with 14 bases between them. CDR3 nucleotides: TGTGCCAGCAGTTTGGTTCCAGGAGGTGCCGGGGAGCTGTTTTTT. Translated, it gives CASSLVPGGAGELFF.

The CDR3 loop is CASSRDRRDSPLHF. CDR3 nucleotide sequence: TGTGCCAGCAGCAGGGACAGACGGGATTCACCCCTCCACTTT. The rearrangement links TRBV7-2 to TRBJ1-6, with TRBD1 identical over 7 bases. Germline lookup yields CDR1 SGHTA and CDR2 FQGNSA. The CDR3 runs to 14 residues. After removal of 5 bases from V and 8 bases from J, the junction contained 6 bases not matched to a gene.

The chain employs TRBV12-3 or TRBV12-4 and TRBJ2-1; unclear D gene. The CDR3 is 14 residues long. V was pared by 2 bases and J by 4 bases, with 9 bases between. CDR3 nucleotides: TGTGCCAGCAGTTTACGTCTAGTTTACAATGAGCAGTTCTTC. Amino acids: CASSLRLVYNEQFF.

This clonotype was counted a few times. The V call is TRBV12-3 or TRBV12-4, the J call TRBJ2-3; TRBD2 matches at 10 bases. This CDR3 is 16 amino acids long. The V segment lost 6 bases and the J segment 0 bases; nucleotides outside the gene matches: 6. CDR3 DNA: TGTGCCAGCAGGCTGAGCGGGAGGGAAAGCACAGATACGCAGTATTTT. It encodes CASRLSGRESTDTQYF.

The rearrangement uses TRBV30 and TRBJ1-1; D call uncertain. Germline V lookup: CDR1 GTSNPN, CDR2 SVGIG (reference sequence). V was trimmed by 4 bases and J by 1 base, leaving 13 bases between them. The CDR3 spans 14 residues. The CDR3 DNA reads as TGTGCCTGGACCAACGCCCCGGGGAACACTGAAGCTTTCTTT. Amino acid sequence: CAWTNAPGNTEAFF. Full variable domain (missing parts from reference TRBV30 and TRBJ1-1): SQTIHQWPATLVQPVGSPLSLECTVEGTSNPNLYWYRQAAGRGLQLLFYSVGIGQISSEVPQNLSASRPQDRQFILSSKKLLLSDSGFYLCAWTNAPGNTEAFFGQGTRLTVV.